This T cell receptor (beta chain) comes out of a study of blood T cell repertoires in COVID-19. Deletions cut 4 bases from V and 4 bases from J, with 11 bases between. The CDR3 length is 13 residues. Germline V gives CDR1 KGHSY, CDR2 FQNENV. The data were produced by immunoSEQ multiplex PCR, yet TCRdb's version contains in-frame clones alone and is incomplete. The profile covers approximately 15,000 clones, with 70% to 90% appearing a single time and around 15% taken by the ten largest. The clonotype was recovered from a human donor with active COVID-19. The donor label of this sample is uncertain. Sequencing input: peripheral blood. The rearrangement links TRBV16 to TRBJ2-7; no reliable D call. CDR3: CASSRSRVYEQYF. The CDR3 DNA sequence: TGTGCCAGCAGCCGTTCCCGGGTTTACGAGCAGTACTTC.